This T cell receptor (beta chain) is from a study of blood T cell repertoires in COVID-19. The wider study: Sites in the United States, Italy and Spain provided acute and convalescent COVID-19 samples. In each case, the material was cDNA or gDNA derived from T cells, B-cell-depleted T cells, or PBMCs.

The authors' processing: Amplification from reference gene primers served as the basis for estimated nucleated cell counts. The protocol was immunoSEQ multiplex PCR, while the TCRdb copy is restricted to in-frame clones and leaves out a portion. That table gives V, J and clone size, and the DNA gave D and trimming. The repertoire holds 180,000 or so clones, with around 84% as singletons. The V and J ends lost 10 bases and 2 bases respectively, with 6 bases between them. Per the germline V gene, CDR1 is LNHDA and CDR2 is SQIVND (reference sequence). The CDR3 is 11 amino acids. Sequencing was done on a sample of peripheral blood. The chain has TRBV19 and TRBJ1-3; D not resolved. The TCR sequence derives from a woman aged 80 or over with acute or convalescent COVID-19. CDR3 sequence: CATLTGNTIYF. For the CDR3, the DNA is TGTGCCACCCTAACTGGAAACACCATATATTTT.